Detailed here is one T cell receptor (beta chain). The antigen is undetermined. Expressed TCRB transcripts were sequenced, since all the RNA that had been isolated was reverse transcribed. Average reads for naive, central memory and regulatory T cell samples were roughly 3.4 million. TCRdb keeps only in-frame clones here, not all; method: immunoSEQ multiplex PCR. The sample consists of about 210,000 clones, about a tenth of them appearing once. This entry is derived from a study of beta chain features in type 1 diabetes. Central memory, naive, regulatory and stem cell-like memory CD4+ cells were sorted by CD45RO/CCR7/CD25/CD127/CD95/CD27. Study-wide findings and caveats: Relative to healthy donors, patients appeared to have naive, central memory and Treg TCRB repertoires that were more similar.

This TCR was recovered from a man younger than 30 in good health. Input material: central memory CD4+ T cells from blood.

The DNA of the CDR3 is TGTGCCAGCGTCCCTTCCGGACGGCCCTCCTACGAGCAGTACTTC. Translation: CASVPSGRPSYEQYF. This chain connects TRBV10-3 to TRBJ2-7; D remains unclear. Germline V lookup: CDR1 ENHRY, CDR2 SYGVKD. This CDR3 spans 15 amino acids. V lost 10 bases to trimming and J lost 0 bases, with 19 bases between them.